This TCR beta chain was identified in a study of PD-L1 blockade in urothelial cancer. The wider study: Of about 29 patients, just under 26 were males with bladder-origin urothelial cancer. There were a median of around 140,000 T cells in blood samples.

Clones were sequenced by immunoSEQ multiplex PCR, and TCRdb holds only the in-frame ones, with some missing. The sample comprises about 56,000 clones, less than 90% of which are singletons, and roughly 14% rests with the top ten. In germline, CDR1 is SGHKS, CDR2 YYEKEE (reference sequence). This CDR3 comprises 16 residues. After removal of 2 bases from V and 1 base from J, the junction contained 4 bases not matched to a gene. Time point: pretreatment peripheral blood. Disease in patients was locally advanced or metastatic urothelial carcinoma. Anywhere from 1 to 8 samples came from each patient, spanning pretreatment and on-treatment.

The TCR comes from a man in his 70s with urothelial cancer. Sample: PBMCs, taken around atezolizumab (anti-PD-L1) treatment. This rearrangement joins TRBV5-5 to TRBJ2-2; 8 positions match TRBD1. The CDR3 protein is CASSFSGTGNTGELFF. DNA for the CDR3: TGTGCCAGCAGCTTTTCCGGGACAGGGAACACCGGGGAGCTGTTTTTT.